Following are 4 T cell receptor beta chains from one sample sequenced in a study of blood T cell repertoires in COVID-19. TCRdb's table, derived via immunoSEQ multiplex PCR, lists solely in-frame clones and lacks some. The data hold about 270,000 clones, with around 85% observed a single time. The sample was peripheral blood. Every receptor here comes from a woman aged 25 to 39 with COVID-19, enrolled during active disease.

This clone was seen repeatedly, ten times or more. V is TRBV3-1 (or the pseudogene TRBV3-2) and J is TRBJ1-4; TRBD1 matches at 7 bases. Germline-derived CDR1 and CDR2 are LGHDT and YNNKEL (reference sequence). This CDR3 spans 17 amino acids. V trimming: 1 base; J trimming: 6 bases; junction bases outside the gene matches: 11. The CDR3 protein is CASSQAFTGARDEKLFF. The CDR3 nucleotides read TGTGCCAGCAGCCAAGCGTTTACAGGGGCGCGGGATGAAAAACTGTTTTTT.

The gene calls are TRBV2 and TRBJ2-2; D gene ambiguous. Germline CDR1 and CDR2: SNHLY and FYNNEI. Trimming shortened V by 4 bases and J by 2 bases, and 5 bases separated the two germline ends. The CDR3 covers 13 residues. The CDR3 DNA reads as TGTGCCAGCAGTGGAGGAAACACCGGGGAGCTGTTTTTT. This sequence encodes CASSGGNTGELFF.

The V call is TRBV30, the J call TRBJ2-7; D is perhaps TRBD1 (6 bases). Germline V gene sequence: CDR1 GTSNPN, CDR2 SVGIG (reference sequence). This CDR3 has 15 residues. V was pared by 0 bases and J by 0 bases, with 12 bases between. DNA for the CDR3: TGTGCCTGGAGTGTCAGACAGGCGCTCTCCTACGAGCAGTACTTC. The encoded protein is CAWSVRQALSYEQYF.

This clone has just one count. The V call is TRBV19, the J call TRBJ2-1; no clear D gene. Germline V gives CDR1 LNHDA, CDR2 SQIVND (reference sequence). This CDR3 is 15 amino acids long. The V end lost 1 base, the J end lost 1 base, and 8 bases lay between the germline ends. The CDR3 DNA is TGTGCCAGTAGTATAGGAGTTGGTTCCTACAATGAGCAGTTCTTC. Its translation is CASSIGVGSYNEQFF.